These 22 T cell receptor beta chains were all obtained from the same sample, sequenced in a study of T cells after yellow fever vaccination. Via MiXCR, TCRdb re-called the 5' RACE reads, giving one row per CDR3 protein. Of approximately 300,000 distinct CDR3 sequences detected, 8.7% appear once; the ten largest clones hold more than 15%. The sample in question was PBMCs, obtained on the day of the first yellow fever vaccination. The receptors shown here come from a man between 18 and 35 years old who received the YFV17D yellow fever vaccine.

This clonotype has just a few counts. The chain joins TRBV7-3 to TRBJ2-2, with 16 nucleotides matching TRBD2. This CDR3 contains 18 residues. The ends lost 4 bases at V and 1 base at J; junction bases unmatched: 3. Looked up from germline, CDR1 is SGHTA and CDR2 is FQGTGA. CDR3: CASSSGTSGGENTGELFF. The CDR3 DNA is TGTGCCAGCAGCTCCGGGACTAGCGGGGGGGAGAACACCGGGGAGCTGTTTTTT.

The chain is built from TRBV7-2 and TRBJ2-5; 10 nucleotides align to TRBD2. Germline V gene lookup returns CDR1 SGHTA and CDR2 FQGNSA. This CDR3 has 15 amino acids. V lost 7 bases and J lost 2; bases outside the gene matches: 7. CDR3 region: CASNTQLAGQETQYF. In nucleotides, the CDR3 is TGTGCCAGCAATACGCAACTAGCGGGGCAAGAGACCCAGTACTTC.

This clonotype was detected a few times. The V gene is TRBV18, the J gene TRBJ1-5; TRBD1 is a possible D gene (5 bases). The CDR3 runs to 16 residues. Trimming stripped 2 bases from V and 0 bases from J, with 11 bases between. CDR1 is KGHSH, CDR2 LQKENI, per germline. The CDR3 sequence: CASSPVAGSSNQPQHF. For the CDR3, the DNA is TGTGCCAGCTCACCAGTTGCAGGGAGTAGCAATCAGCCCCAGCATTTT.

This clonotype was counted ten times or more. The chain joins TRBV7-3 to TRBJ1-5; tentatively, D is TRBD1 (5 bases). The germline V gene encodes CDR1 SGHTA and CDR2 FQGTGA. V lost 4 bases and J 1 base, leaving 17 bases between the germline ends. The CDR3 extends over 17 amino acids. CDR3 sequence reads: CASSYRQMLWSNQPQHF. The CDR3 bases are TGTGCCAGCAGCTACAGACAGATGTTATGGAGCAATCAGCCCCAGCATTTT. Combining the CDR3 with reference TRBV7-3 and TRBJ1-5 gives the whole variable domain GAGVSQTPSNKVTEKGKYVELRCDPISGHTALYWYRQSLGQGPEFLIYFQGTGAADDSGLPNDRFFAVRPEGSVSTLKIQRTERGDSAVYLCASSYRQMLWSNQPQHFGDGTRLSIL.

V usage is TRBV3-1 and J usage is TRBJ2-7, with D perhaps TRBD1 or TRBD2 (5 bases each). The CDR3 spans 15 residues. V was trimmed by 3 bases and J by 2 bases, leaving 14 bases between them. From germline, CDR1 is LGHDT and CDR2 YNNKEL (reference sequence). The CDR3 nucleotides read TGTGCCAGCAGCCACCCAACCGGGACCCCCTACGAGCAGTACTTC. Its protein is CASSHPTGTPYEQYF.

The table lists this clonotype with many counts. The J gene is TRBJ1-6, the V gene TRBV12-3 or TRBV12-4, with a tentative D call TRBD1 (6 bases). CDR3 length: 13 amino acids. Trimming pared 10 bases from V and 5 bases from J, leaving 12 bases between. The CDR3 protein is CATRQEHNSPLHF. CDR3 DNA: TGTGCCACCCGACAGGAGCATAATTCACCCCTCCACTTT.

This clonotype was detected only a few times. The rearrangement links TRBV2 to TRBJ2-3; TRBD2 might be the D (6 bases). CDR3 length: 13 amino acids. V lost 10 bases, J lost 2 bases, and 13 bases lay in between. CDR1 is SNHLY and CDR2 is FYNNEI in the germline V gene. The CDR3 loop reads CATASEYTDTQYF. DNA of the CDR3: TGTGCCACGGCTAGCGAATACACAGATACGCAGTATTTT.

A few counts support this clonotype. V gene TRBV24-1 combines with J gene TRBJ2-3; the D is unclear. The length of the CDR3 is 13 residues. Germline loops: CDR1 KGHDR, CDR2 SFDVKD. V lost 0 bases to trimming and J lost 2 bases, with 2 bases between them. The CDR3 sequence is CATSDLFTDTQYF. In DNA, the CDR3 is TGTGCCACCAGTGATTTGTTCACAGATACGCAGTATTTT.

The CDR3 loop reads CASGQGVQETQYF. The CDR3 DNA is TGCGCCAGCGGCCAAGGGGTCCAAGAGACCCAGTACTTC. The chain links TRBV10-2 to TRBJ2-5; D is possibly TRBD1 (5 bases). This CDR3 spans 13 amino acids. Trimming removed 8 bases at V and 1 base at J, with 11 bases between. Germline loops: CDR1 WSHSY, CDR2 SAAADI.

As for this clonotype: The conserved closing phenylalanine or tryptophan is absent in this CDR3, likely reflecting a read error. Because the CDR3's place on the DNA is in doubt, the DNA is left out and the CDR3 is given as listed by TCRdb. This sequence joins TRBV27 and TRBJ2-7; the D call of TRBD1 is as the table states it, not checked on the DNA. The CDR3 region is 9 residues in length, termini included. The germline CDR1 and CDR2 sequences are MNHEY and SMNVEV (reference sequence). CDR3 amino acids: CASSRGHPL.

V usage is TRBV4-3 and J usage is TRBJ2-5; TRBD1 matches at 9 bases. Germline loops: CDR1 LGHNA, CDR2 YSLEER. V shed 0 bases, J shed 5 bases, and the junction held 10 bases outside the gene matches. The CDR3 sequence is 17 residues long. CDR3 in DNA: TGCGCCAGCAGCCAAGAGGGGGACAGGGAGTGGTCGGAGACCCAGTACTTC. This encodes CASSQEGDREWSETQYF.

This clonotype turned up a few times. This chain links TRBV7-2 with TRBJ1-2; maybe TRBD1 (5 bases). Germline values: CDR1 SGHTA, CDR2 FQGNSA. The CDR3 contains 13 residues. V was shortened by 1 base and J by 3 bases, with 6 bases between the two germline ends. The CDR3 coding sequence is TGTGCCAGCAGCTTAGTGGGGGACTATGGCTACACCTTC. This sequence encodes CASSLVGDYGYTF.

This clonotype occurred a few times. A much larger clone differs by one base, so this may be a read error. V and J are TRBV5-1 and TRBJ1-1; no reliable D call. This CDR3 has 13 amino acids. The germline V gene has CDR1 SGHRS and CDR2 YFSETQ. V was cut by 1 base and J by 1 base, with 5 bases left in between. The CDR3 loop reads CASSLTANTEAFF. The DNA for the CDR3 is TGCGCCAGCAGCTTGACAGCGAACACTGAAGCTTTCTTT.

V and J are TRBV7-2 and TRBJ2-2; D is tentatively TRBD1 or TRBD2 (5 bases each). Germline lookup yields CDR1 SGHTA and CDR2 FQGNSA. There are 14 residues in the CDR3. V lost 4 bases and J lost 8, with 14 bases in between. CDR3 in DNA: TGTGCCAGCAGCTACCGGGACGGCCTAGGGGAGCTGTTTTTT. Encoded protein: CASSYRDGLGELFF.

The chain links TRBV7-9 to TRBJ1-5; D is unresolved. There are 12 residues in the CDR3. The germline CDR1 and CDR2 sequences are SEHNR and FQNEAQ (reference sequence). Trimming shortened V by 5 bases and J by 5 bases, and 7 bases separated the two germline ends. The CDR3 DNA is TGTGCCAGCAGCAACGATCATCAGCCCCAGCATTTT. Its translation is CASSNDHQPQHF.

This clonotype was recorded at least ten times. The chain recombines TRBV4-3 with TRBJ2-1, with TRBD1 identical over 11 bases. Looked up from germline, CDR1 is LGHNA and CDR2 is YSLEER. This CDR3 is built from 14 residues. V dropped 3 bases and J dropped 9; count of bases not matched to a gene: 4. Written as DNA, the CDR3 is TGCGCCAGCAGCCAGTGGACAGGGGGCGGTGAGCAGTTCTTC. The encoded protein is CASSQWTGGGEQFF.

This clonotype occurred a few times. The V call is TRBV6-2 or TRBV6-3, the J call TRBJ2-7; D uncertain. The length of the CDR3 is 13 residues. CDR1 and CDR2 from the germline V gene are MNHEY and SVGEGT. The V gene lost 10 bases and the J gene lost 2 bases, with 15 bases spanning the gap. The DNA of the CDR3 is TGTGCCACCCGGCCAGGAACGGCCTACGAGCAGTACGTC. As protein: CATRPGTAYEQYV.

The chain carries TRBV12-3 or TRBV12-4 and TRBJ2-2, with 7 bases lining up with TRBD1. With 5 bases clipped from V and 9 bases from J, the junction kept 9 bases outside the gene matches. The CDR3 extends over 14 amino acids. The CDR3 nucleotides read TGTGCCAGCAGTCCCTACGACAGGGACAGGGAGCTGTTTTTT. Its translation: CASSPYDRDRELFF.

The chain employs TRBV5-1 and TRBJ2-5, with D unclear. CDR1 is SGHRS and CDR2 is YFSETQ in the germline V gene. Between the trimmed V and J ends, which lost 4 bases and 0 bases, there was a span of 4 bases. There are 12 residues in the CDR3. CDR3 loop: CASSIHQETQYF. The CDR3 nucleotides are TGCGCCAGCAGCATACACCAAGAGACCCAGTACTTC. Filled out from reference TRBV5-1 and TRBJ2-5, the complete variable domain reads KAGVTQTPRYLIKTRGQQVTLSCSPISGHRSVSWYQQTPGQGLQFLFEYFSETQRNKGNFPGRFSGRQFSNSRSEMNVSTLELGDSALYLCASSIHQETQYFGPGTRLLVL.

This clonotype has a handful of counts. The chain couples TRBV9 to TRBJ1-6; TRBD1 aligns across 12 bases. The germline CDR1 and CDR2 sequences are SGDLS and YYNGEE. V was clipped by 1 base and J by 10 bases; unmatched bases: 3. This CDR3 spans 15 amino acids. CDR3 in amino acids: CASSVRGQGASPLHF. CDR3 nucleotides: TGTGCCAGCAGCGTAAGGGGACAGGGGGCATCACCCCTCCACTTT.

This clonotype was seen just once. Without the conserved terminal phenylalanine or tryptophan, this CDR3 likely stems from a read error. The rearrangement links TRBV6-5 to TRBJ1-1, with D unresolved. The germline gives CDR1 MNHEY, CDR2 SVGAGI. The length of the CDR3 is 15 residues. Trimming removed 2 bases at V and 4 bases at J, with 14 bases between. CDR3 in amino acids: CASSYLIGDGTEAFL. The DNA of the CDR3 is TGTGCCAGCAGTTACCTGATCGGGGATGGCACTGAAGCTTTCCTT.

There are many counts of this clonotype. The chain recombines TRBV6-5 with TRBJ1-6; TRBD1 might be the D (6 bases). CDR1 MNHEY and CDR2 SVGAGI come from the germline V gene. V was shortened by 6 bases and J by 0 bases, with 12 bases between the two germline ends. This CDR3 is built from 16 residues. CDR3 sequence: CASSYGTLSYNSPLHF. The CDR3 DNA is TGTGCCAGCAGCTACGGGACACTCTCCTATAATTCACCCCTCCACTTT.